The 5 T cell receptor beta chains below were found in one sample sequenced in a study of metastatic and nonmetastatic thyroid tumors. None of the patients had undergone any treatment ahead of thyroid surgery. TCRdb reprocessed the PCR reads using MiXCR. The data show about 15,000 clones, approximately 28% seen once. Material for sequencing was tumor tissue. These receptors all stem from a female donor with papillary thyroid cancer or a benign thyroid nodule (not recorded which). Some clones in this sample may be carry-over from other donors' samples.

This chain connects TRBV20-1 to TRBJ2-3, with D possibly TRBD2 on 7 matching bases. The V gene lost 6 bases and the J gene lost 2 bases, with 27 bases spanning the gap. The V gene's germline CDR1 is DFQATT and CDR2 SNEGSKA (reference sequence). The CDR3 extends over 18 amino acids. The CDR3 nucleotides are TGCAGTGCAGCTCCCCTCCGGGCAGGGAGGGGGATCACAGATACGCAGTATTTT. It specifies CSAAPLRAGRGITDTQYF.

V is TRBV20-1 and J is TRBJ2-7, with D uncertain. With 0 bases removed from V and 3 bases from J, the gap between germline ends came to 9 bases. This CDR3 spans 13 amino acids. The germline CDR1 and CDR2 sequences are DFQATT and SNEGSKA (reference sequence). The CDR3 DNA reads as TGCAGTGCTAGAGACCCACAAGGCTACGAGCAGTACTTC. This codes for CSARDPQGYEQYF.

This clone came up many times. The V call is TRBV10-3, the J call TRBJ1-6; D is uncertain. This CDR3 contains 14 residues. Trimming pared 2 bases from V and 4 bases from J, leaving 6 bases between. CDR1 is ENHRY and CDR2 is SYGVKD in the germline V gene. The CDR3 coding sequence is TGTGCCATCAGTGAGGCAGCTTATAATTCACCCCTCCACTTT. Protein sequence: CAISEAAYNSPLHF.

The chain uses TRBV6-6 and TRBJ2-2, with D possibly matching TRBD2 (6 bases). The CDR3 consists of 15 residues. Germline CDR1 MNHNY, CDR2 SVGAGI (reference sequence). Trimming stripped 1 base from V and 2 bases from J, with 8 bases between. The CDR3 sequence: CASSYFAGNTGELFF. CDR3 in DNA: TGTGCCAGCAGTTACTTTGCGGGAAACACCGGGGAGCTGTTTTTT.

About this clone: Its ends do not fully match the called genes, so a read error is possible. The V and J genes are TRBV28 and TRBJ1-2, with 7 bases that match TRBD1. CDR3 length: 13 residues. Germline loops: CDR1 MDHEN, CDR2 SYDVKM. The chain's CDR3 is CSSSSTGWNGYTF. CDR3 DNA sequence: TGTTCCAGCAGTTCGACAGGGTGGAATGGCTACACCTTC.